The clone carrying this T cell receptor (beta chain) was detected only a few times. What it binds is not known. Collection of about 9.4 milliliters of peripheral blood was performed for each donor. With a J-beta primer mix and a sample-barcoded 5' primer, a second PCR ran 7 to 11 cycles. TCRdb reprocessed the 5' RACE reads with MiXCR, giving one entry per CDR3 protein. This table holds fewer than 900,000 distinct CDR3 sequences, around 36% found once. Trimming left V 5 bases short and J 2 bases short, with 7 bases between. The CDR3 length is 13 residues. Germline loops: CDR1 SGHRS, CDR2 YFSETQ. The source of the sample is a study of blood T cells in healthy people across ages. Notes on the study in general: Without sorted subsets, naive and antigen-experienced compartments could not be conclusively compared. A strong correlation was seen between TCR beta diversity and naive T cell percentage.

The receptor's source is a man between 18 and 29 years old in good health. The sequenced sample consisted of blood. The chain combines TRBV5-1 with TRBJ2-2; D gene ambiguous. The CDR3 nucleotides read TGCGCCAGCAGGGAACAAAACACCGGGGAGCTGTTTTTT. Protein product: CASREQNTGELFF.